The following is a TCR beta chain sequence with its context. Trimming left V 8 bases short and J 7 bases short, with 17 bases between. Germline lookup yields CDR1 GTSNPN and CDR2 SVGIG (reference sequence). The CDR3 spans 12 residues. Methods used by the authors: Reference gene primer amplification gave nucleated cell count estimates. Data came from immunoSEQ multiplex PCR; TCRdb stores just in-frame clones and leaves some out. The D gene and trimming were derived from the DNA, and the V and J assignments and clone size from that table. This table has around 300,000 clones, 85% to 90% appearing once. The data originate from a study of blood T cell repertoires in COVID-19. About the research overall: COVID-19 samples from acute and convalescent phases originated in the United States, Italy and Spain.

The chain recombines TRBV30 with TRBJ1-2, with D hard to call. Source material: peripheral blood. This clonotype was obtained from a woman aged 40-49 years with acute or convalescent COVID-19. The CDR3 sequence is CARGVAGGGYTF. The CDR3 coding sequence is TGTGCCCGAGGCGTGGCAGGAGGTGGCTACACCTTC.